These 18 T cell receptor beta chains were all obtained from the same sample, sequenced in a study of cytomegalovirus exposure and HLA in healthy donors. Researchers ran the PCR with 60 Vbeta and 13 Jbeta primers. Clones were read by immunoSEQ multiplex PCR, and TCRdb kept only the in-frame ones, dropping some. This sample's table reports around 36,000 clones. The sequencing sample was made of PBMCs. The receptors stem from a woman in her twenties or thirties in good health and CMV-seropositive.

The genes are TRBV14 and TRBJ1-2, with D possibly TRBD1 on 5 matching bases. The germline V and J ends were trimmed by 3 bases and 2 bases, with 13 bases remaining between them. The CDR3 covers 15 residues. Germline V gene sequence: CDR1 SGHDN, CDR2 FVKESK. The CDR3 loop is CASSHRDLGNYGYTF. The CDR3 DNA reads as TGTGCCAGCAGCCACAGGGATTTGGGAAACTATGGCTACACCTTC.

The chain employs TRBV19 and TRBJ2-1, with D tentatively TRBD1 (5 bases). Germline CDR1 LNHDA, CDR2 SQIVND (reference sequence). The CDR3 is 14 residues long. Trimming took off 6 bases at V and 7 bases at J, with 16 bases between the two ends. Here the CDR3 DNA reads TGTGCCAGTAGCCCTATTGACAGTAGGAATGAGCAGTTCTTC. Residues: CASSPIDSRNEQFF.

The rearrangement links TRBV7-2 to TRBJ1-2; 9 bases align to TRBD1. J gave up 8 bases and V 1 base, and 11 bases lay outside the gene matches. Germline CDR1 is SGHTA and CDR2 is FQGNSA. This CDR3 spans 16 amino acids. CDR3 nucleotide sequence: TGTGCCAGCAGCTTAGTGAGGGGACAGGGCGCTGGCGGCTACACCTTC. As protein: CASSLVRGQGAGGYTF.

Comments on this clone: At the DNA level, this CDR3 is encoded by other sequences in the same sample as well. The V gene is TRBV19, the J gene TRBJ1-5, with TRBD1 matching over 12 bases. V lost 5 bases and J lost 7; bases outside the gene matches: 6. Per germline, CDR1 LNHDA and CDR2 SQIVND (reference sequence). The CDR3 length is 15 residues. In DNA, the CDR3 is TGTGCCAGTAGTCGGGACAGGGGGCTCGGGCAGCCCCAGCATTTT. This codes for CASSRDRGLGQPQHF.

The V call is TRBV27, the J call TRBJ2-5; D gene unclear. From germline, CDR1 is MNHEY and CDR2 SMNVEV (reference sequence). V was trimmed by 0 bases and J by 1 base, leaving 6 bases between them. The CDR3 consists of 14 residues. DNA of the CDR3: TGTGCCAGCAGTTTATCAGCGTTCCAAGAGACCCAGTACTTC. It specifies CASSLSAFQETQYF.

This chain uses TRBV5-4 with TRBJ1-1, with 7 bases matching TRBD1. The CDR3 runs to 15 residues. With V trimmed by 1 base and J by 6 bases, 9 bases remained unmatched. The germline gives CDR1 SGHNT, CDR2 YYREEE (reference sequence). CDR3 nucleotide sequence: TGTGCCAGCAGCTTGTTGGGCAGGGGGATATCTGAAGCTTTCTTT. Amino acids: CASSLLGRGISEAFF. Using reference TRBV5-4 and TRBJ1-1 for the parts outside the CDR3, the full variable domain is ETGVTQSPTHLIKTRGQQVTLRCSSQSGHNTVSWYQQALGQGPQFIFQYYREEENGRGNFPPRFSGLQFPNYSSELNVNALELDDSALYLCASSLLGRGISEAFFGQGTRLTVV.

The V and J genes are TRBV7-9 and TRBJ1-2; 12 nucleotides match TRBD1. Germline trimming cut 5 bases from V and 6 bases from J; bases unmatched to any gene: 10. This CDR3 is built from 16 residues. The germline gives CDR1 SEHNR, CDR2 FQNEAQ (reference sequence). CDR3 in amino acids: CASSTPWDRGQDGYTF. The CDR3, as DNA: TGTGCCAGCAGCACCCCGTGGGACAGGGGGCAGGATGGCTACACCTTC. Full variable domain (missing parts from reference TRBV7-9 and TRBJ1-2): DTGVSQNPRHKITKRGQNVTFRCDPISEHNRLYWYRQTLGQGPEFLTYFQNEAQLEKSRLLSDRFSAERPKGSFSTLEIQRTEQGDSAMYLCASSTPWDRGQDGYTFGSGTRLTVV.

The chain carries TRBV7-9 and TRBJ2-1; tentative D call: TRBD1 (8 bases). Germline V CDR1 and CDR2: SEHNR, FQNEAQ (reference sequence). The CDR3 loop spans 16 amino acids. Trimming left V 5 bases short and J 4 bases short, with 18 bases between. This chain's CDR3 is CASSKSQGGSYNEQFF. CDR3 in DNA: TGTGCCAGCAGCAAGTCACAGGGGGGGAGTTACAATGAGCAGTTCTTC.

The chain combines TRBV11-2 with TRBJ2-3; possibly TRBD1 for D (7 bases). V was shortened by 0 bases and J by 0 bases, with 19 bases between the two germline ends. Germline CDR1 is SGHAT and CDR2 is FQNNGV. The CDR3 sequence is 19 residues long. CDR3 sequence reads: CASSLEQGPGATSTDTQYF. The CDR3 DNA is TGTGCCAGCAGCTTAGAACAGGGGCCGGGAGCGACTAGCACAGATACGCAGTATTTT.

The gene calls are TRBV10-3 and TRBJ1-5; 9 positions agree with TRBD1. Germline values: CDR1 ENHRY, CDR2 SYGVKD. The CDR3 extends over 14 amino acids. V was pared by 7 bases and J by 5 bases, with 6 bases of the junction left unmatched. This CDR3 reads CAINSDRGDQPQHF. CDR3 sequence (DNA): TGTGCCATCAATTCGGACAGGGGAGATCAGCCCCAGCATTTT.

V usage is TRBV12-5 and J usage is TRBJ2-1, with D uncertain. Trimming left V 4 bases short and J 6 bases short, with 4 bases between. CDR1 and CDR2 from the germline V gene are LGHNT and FRNRAP. The CDR3 runs to 11 residues. CDR3 sequence (DNA): TGTGCTAGTGGTTCTCTCAATGAGCAGTTCTTC. Amino acid sequence: CASGSLNEQFF.

The CDR3 loop reads CASRSGQKNSPLHF. The DNA for the CDR3 is TGTGCCAGCAGATCCGGACAGAAGAATTCACCCCTCCACTTT. The chain employs TRBV28 and TRBJ1-6, with D possibly TRBD1 on 6 matching bases. The ends were cut back, 6 bases at V and 7 bases at J, with 13 bases in the middle. CDR1 and CDR2 from the germline V gene are MDHEN and SYDVKM. The CDR3 totals 14 residues.

This rearrangement joins TRBV7-2 to TRBJ1-1, with unresolved D. CDR1 and CDR2 (germline): SGHTA, FQGNSA. Trimming pared 0 bases from V and 0 bases from J, leaving 5 bases between. CDR3 size: 14 residues. CDR3 sequence reads: CASSLATMNTEAFF. DNA of the CDR3: TGTGCCAGCAGCTTAGCGACAATGAACACTGAAGCTTTCTTT.

This chain links TRBV2 with TRBJ2-7, with D uncertain. The germline CDR1 and CDR2 sequences are SNHLY and FYNNEI. The V end was cut by 4 bases, the J end by 5 bases, with 6 bases between. The CDR3 contains 11 residues. The CDR3 DNA sequence: TGTGCCAGCAGTGGGGCAGACGAGCAGTACTTC. Amino acids: CASSGADEQYF.

This chain uses TRBV29-1 with TRBJ2-1; D gene unclear. CDR1 is SQVTM and CDR2 is ANQGSEA in the germline V gene. Trimming took 6 bases from V and 0 from J, leaving 15 bases between them. The CDR3 spans 15 residues. In DNA, the CDR3 is TGCAGCGTCCAAACTCCTAGTAGCTCCTACAATGAGCAGTTCTTC. It codes for CSVQTPSSSYNEQFF.

In nucleotides, the CDR3 is TGCGCCAGCAGCCACGGGGACTCCCGAGGGAATACTGAAGCTTTCTTT. Encoded protein: CASSHGDSRGNTEAFF. The V and J genes are TRBV4-1 and TRBJ1-1, with D perhaps TRBD1 (5 bases). Per germline, CDR1 MGHRA and CDR2 YSYEKL. The CDR3 length is 16 residues. The V gene lost 3 bases and the J gene lost 5 bases, with 19 bases spanning the gap.

The J gene is TRBJ2-7, the V gene TRBV6-5; D may be TRBD1 (5 bases). Trimming left V 2 bases short and J 4 bases short, with 18 bases between. The CDR3 runs to 16 residues. Germline CDR1 reads MNHEY; CDR2 reads SVGAGI. CDR3 loop: CASSYNLRVNQYEQYF. As DNA, the CDR3 is TGTGCCAGCAGTTACAACCTCAGGGTCAACCAATACGAGCAGTACTTC.

The rearrangement joins TRBV27 to TRBJ1-1, with D possibly matching TRBD1 (6 bases). Between the trimmed V and J ends, which lost 6 bases and 8 bases, there was a span of 16 bases. The germline gives CDR1 MNHEY, CDR2 SMNVEV (reference sequence). There are 13 residues in the CDR3. The CDR3 here is CASSFSGTTEAFF. In DNA form, the CDR3 reads TGTGCCAGCAGCTTTTCCGGGACAACCGAAGCTTTCTTT.